This paragraph covers one TCR beta chain sequence. The antigen is unknown. CDR3 length: 13 amino acids. V lost 2 bases, J lost 8 bases, and 6 bases stayed unmatched. CDR1 is GTSNPN, CDR2 SVGIG, per germline (reference sequence). This sample was included in a study of T cell responses to AZD1222 COVID-19 vaccine. Overall study results and limits: Researchers took repertoire samples only after the peak T cell response had come. The sample set comprised mostly white British donors with more females, and clonal diversity was possibly underestimated.

This table comes from immunoSEQ multiplex PCR, and its TCRdb copy is limited to in-frame clones, with some not included. This repertoire shows 110,000 to 150,000 clones, 80% to 90% found once; its top ten account for roughly 1.5%. The clonotype was recovered from an adult in good health. This sequence joins TRBV30 and TRBJ1-5; 7 positions match TRBD1. This specimen consisted of peripheral blood, obtained on day 0 of AZD1222 vaccination. CDR3 coding DNA: TGTGCCTGGAGTCAGACAGGGAAGGAGCCCCAGCATTTT. The encoded protein is CAWSQTGKEPQHF.